A selection of T cell receptor beta chains follows, all from one sample in a study of control samples from healthy donors and cancer patients. Using immunoSEQ multiplex PCR, the repertoire was profiled, and TCRdb retains in-frame clones only, with some absent. The sample holds 60,000 to 70,000 clones, 75% to 85% seen once. The specimen sequenced was blood. These receptors all come from a man aged 40-49 years in good health. CDR3s include the opening cysteine and the closing phenylalanine or tryptophan. A D gene is named only where the DNA matches it firmly. Clone size is not always given. Where it is, it says once, few, many or a class for expanded clones.

j_call cdr3_length clone_size v_call d_call cdr3_nt cdr3_aa
TRBJ2-2 14 NA TRBV11-3 NA TGTGCCAGCAGCTCTCTTTCGCGCACCGGGGAGCTGTTTTTT CASSSLSRTGELFF
TRBJ1-2 14 NA TRBV6-1 TRBD1 TGTGCCAGCAGTCAAGCAGACAGGGCCTATGGCTACACCTTC CASSQADRAYGYTF
TRBJ2-5 14 NA TRBV6-2/TRBV6-3 TRBD1 TGTGCCAGCAGTCCAGGGACAGGGGTAGAGACCCAGTACTTC CASSPGTGVETQYF
TRBJ2-2 16 NA TRBV5-4 TRBD2 TGTGCCAGCAGCTTTGGACTAGCGGAAAACACCGGGGAGCTGTTTTTT CASSFGLAENTGELFF
TRBJ2-3 13 NA TRBV29-1 NA TGCAGCGTTGAGGGCAGGTTCACAGATACGCAGTATTTT CSVEGRFTDTQYF
TRBJ2-1 13 NA TRBV19 NA TGTGCCAGTAGTATCTTGTCGGCCAATGAGCAGTTCTTC CASSILSANEQFF
TRBJ1-6 16 few TRBV11-3 TRBD1 TGTGCCAGCAGCTTAGCCGGGGACAGATCGTATTCACCCCTCCACTTT CASSLAGDRSYSPLHF
TRBJ1-1 13 NA TRBV18 NA TGTGCCAGCTCACGAGAATGGGGCACTGAAGCTTTCTTT CASSREWGTEAFF
TRBJ1-3 13 NA TRBV30 NA TGTGCCTGGAGTAGGGAAATCGGAAACACCATATATTTT CAWSREIGNTIYF
TRBJ1-2 16 NA TRBV15 NA TGTGCCACCAGCAGAGATTCGGGGGTCAGGCTTGGTGGCTACACCTTC CATSRDSGVRLGGYTF
TRBJ1-5 14 NA TRBV25-1 NA TGTGCCAGCAGCGTACAGGGTAGCAATCAGCCCCAGCATTTT CASSVQGSNQPQHF
TRBJ1-1 13 medium-sized TRBV12-3/TRBV12-4 NA TGTGCCAGCAGCCTCATGGAGAACACTGAAGCTTTCTTT CASSLMENTEAFF
TRBJ2-1 13 once TRBV5-4 NA TGTGCCAGCAGCTTGGCACTGTACAATGAGCAGTTCTTC CASSLALYNEQFF
TRBJ1-6 18 NA TRBV3-1/TRBV3-2 NA TGTGCCAGCAGCCCCCAATACTCCTACCGGGGCGATAATTCACCCCTCCACTTT CASSPQYSYRGDNSPLHF
TRBJ2-1 15 NA TRBV6-2/TRBV6-3 TRBD2 TGTGCCAGCAGCACAACAGGACTAGCGGTCTGGGGGCAGTTCTTC CASSTTGLAVWGQFF
TRBJ2-2 12 NA TRBV29-1 NA TGCAGCGTTTCATCGAACACCGGGGAGCTGTTTTTT CSVSSNTGELFF
TRBJ1-1 12 NA TRBV24-1 TRBD1 TGTGCCACCGCCACCGGGACAGGGGTGGCTTTCTTT CATATGTGVAFF
TRBJ2-5 14 few TRBV7-9 NA TGTGCCAGCAGCTTAGGCGGGCCCCAAGAGACCCAGTACTTC CASSLGGPQETQYF
TRBJ2-7 13 large TRBV15 NA TGTGCCACCAGCAGAACCCCTCCCGAGGAGCAGTACTTC CATSRTPPEEQYF
TRBJ2-7 12 NA TRBV19 NA TGTGCCAGTAGTATAACAGGGTTCGAGCAGTACTTC CASSITGFEQYF
TRBJ1-2 12 once TRBV5-1 NA TGCGCCAGCAGCCCGGGGGGCTATGGCTACACCTTC CASSPGGYGYTF
TRBJ2-7 15 NA TRBV5-5 TRBD1 TGTGCCAGCAGCCCCCGGACAGGGAGGTCCTACGAGCAGTACTTC CASSPRTGRSYEQYF
TRBJ1-4 15 NA TRBV3-1/TRBV3-2 NA TGTGCCAGCAGCCCTCGCGTTCCTACTAATGAAAAACTGTTTTTT CASSPRVPTNEKLFF
TRBJ1-1 13 NA TRBV7-9 NA TGTGCCAGCAGCAGATTCCAGAGCACTGAAGCTTTCTTT CASSRFQSTEAFF
TRBJ2-5 14 NA TRBV7-8 TRBD2 TGTGCCAGCAGTTGGAGCGGCGGGGGGGGGACCCAGTACTTC CASSWSGGGGTQYF